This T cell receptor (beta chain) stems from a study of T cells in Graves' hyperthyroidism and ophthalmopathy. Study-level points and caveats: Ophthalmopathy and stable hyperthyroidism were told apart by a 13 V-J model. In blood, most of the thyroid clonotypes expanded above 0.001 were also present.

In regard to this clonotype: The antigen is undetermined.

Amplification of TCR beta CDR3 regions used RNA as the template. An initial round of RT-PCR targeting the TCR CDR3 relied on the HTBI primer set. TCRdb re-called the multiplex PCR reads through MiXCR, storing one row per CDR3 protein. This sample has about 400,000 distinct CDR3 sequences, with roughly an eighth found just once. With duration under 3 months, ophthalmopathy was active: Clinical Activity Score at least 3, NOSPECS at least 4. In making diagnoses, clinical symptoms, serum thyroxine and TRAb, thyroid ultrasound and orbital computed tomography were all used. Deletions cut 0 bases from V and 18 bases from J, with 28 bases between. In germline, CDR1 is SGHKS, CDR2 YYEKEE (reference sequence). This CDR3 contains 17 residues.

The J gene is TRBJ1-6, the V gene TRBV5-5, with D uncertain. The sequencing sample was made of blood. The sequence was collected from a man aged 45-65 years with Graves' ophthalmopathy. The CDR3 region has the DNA TGTGCCAGCAGCTTGGTTATACGGGGAATGGAAGGCCGCGGATCCCACTTT. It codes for CASSLVIRGMEGRGSHF. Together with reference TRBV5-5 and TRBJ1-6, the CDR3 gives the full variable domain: DAGVTQSPTHLIKTRGQQVTLRCSPISGHKSVSWYQQVLGQGPQFIFQYYEKEERGRGNFPDRFSARQFPNYSSELNVNALLLGDSALYLCASSLVIRGMEGRGSHFGNGTRLTVT.